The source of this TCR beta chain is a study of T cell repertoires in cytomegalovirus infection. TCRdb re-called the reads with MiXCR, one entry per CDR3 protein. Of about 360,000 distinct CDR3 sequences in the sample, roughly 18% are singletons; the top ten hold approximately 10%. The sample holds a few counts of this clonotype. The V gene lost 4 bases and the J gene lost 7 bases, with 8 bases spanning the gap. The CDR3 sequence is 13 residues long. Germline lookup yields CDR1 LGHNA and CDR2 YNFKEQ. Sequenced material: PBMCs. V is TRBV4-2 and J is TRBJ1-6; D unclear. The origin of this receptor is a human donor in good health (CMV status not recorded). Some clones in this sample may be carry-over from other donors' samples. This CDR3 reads CASSLTGNSPLHF. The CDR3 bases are TGTGCCAGCAGCCTTACCGGGAATTCACCCCTCCACTTT.